Listed below are T cell receptor beta chains from one sample, sequenced in a study of long-term antiretroviral therapy in people with HIV. Sequenced by immunoSEQ multiplex PCR; TCRdb stores in-frame clones only, minus some. Of 20,000 to 25,000 clones in the sample, 85% to 90% were seen once. This material consisted of unsorted PBMCs, taken 1.3 years after starting antiretroviral therapy. Receptors were obtained from a man in his 60s with HIV. CDR3s include the opening cysteine and the closing phenylalanine or tryptophan. A D gene is named only where the DNA matches it firmly. Size tells how often a clone was seen (once, few, many) or the class of an expanded clone, and some rows leave it out.

j_call: TRBJ2-3; clone_size: NA; v_call: TRBV2; d_call: NA; cdr3_nt: TGTGCCAGCAGTGACCAGACTCCAGGCACAGATACGCAGTATTTT; cdr3_aa: CASSDQTPGTDTQYF
j_call: TRBJ2-7; clone_size: NA; v_call: TRBV7-6; d_call: NA; cdr3_nt: TGTGCCAGCAGCTGGGGCCCCTACGAGCAGTACTTC; cdr3_aa: CASSWGPYEQYF
j_call: TRBJ2-1; clone_size: NA; v_call: TRBV7-8; d_call: NA; cdr3_nt: TGTGCCAGCAGCTTAGAGTGGGGCCCTGGGTTCTTC; cdr3_aa: CASSLEWGPGFF
j_call: TRBJ2-5; clone_size: NA; v_call: TRBV19; d_call: NA; cdr3_nt: TGTGCCAGTAACAGGGAGTGGGCCCAAGAGACCCAGTACTTC; cdr3_aa: CASNREWAQETQYF
j_call: TRBJ2-2; clone_size: NA; v_call: TRBV5-5; d_call: NA; cdr3_nt: TGTGCCAGCAGCTTAGGGAGGAACACCGGGGAGCTGTTTTTT; cdr3_aa: CASSLGRNTGELFF
j_call: TRBJ2-1; clone_size: NA; v_call: TRBV7-9; d_call: NA; cdr3_nt: TGTGCCAGCAGCCTCCTGGACAATGAGCAGTTCTTC; cdr3_aa: CASSLLDNEQFF
j_call: TRBJ2-5; clone_size: once; v_call: TRBV5-1; d_call: TRBD1; cdr3_nt: TGCGCCAGCAGCTTGGAGGCAGGGGGTCAGGAGACCCAGTACTTC; cdr3_aa: CASSLEAGGQETQYF
j_call: TRBJ2-5; clone_size: NA; v_call: TRBV6-5; d_call: NA; cdr3_nt: TGTGCCAGCAGTTACGCGCGGGGGCGAGGGGAGACCCAGTACTTC; cdr3_aa: CASSYARGRGETQYF
j_call: TRBJ2-1; clone_size: NA; v_call: TRBV30; d_call: NA; cdr3_nt: TGTGCCTGGACCCGTGATTACAATGAGCAGTTCTTC; cdr3_aa: CAWTRDYNEQFF
j_call: TRBJ2-7; clone_size: NA; v_call: TRBV27; d_call: NA; cdr3_nt: TGTGCCAGCAGTTTGCGGTCTGGCAGGGCTTACGAGCAGTACTTC; cdr3_aa: CASSLRSGRAYEQYF
j_call: TRBJ2-4; clone_size: NA; v_call: TRBV30; d_call: NA; cdr3_nt: TGTGCCTGGAGTGTAGCAGGAGGAAACATTCAGTACTTC; cdr3_aa: CAWSVAGGNIQYF
j_call: TRBJ2-3; clone_size: NA; v_call: TRBV10-3; d_call: NA; cdr3_nt: TGTGCCATCAGTGCGTTGCCCCCTAGTCCCACAGATACGCAGTATTTT; cdr3_aa: CAISALPPSPTDTQYF
j_call: TRBJ2-5; clone_size: NA; v_call: TRBV5-4; d_call: TRBD2; cdr3_nt: TGTGCCAGCAGCTTCATAGCGGGGGGCGGAGAGACCCAGTACTTC; cdr3_aa: CASSFIAGGGETQYF
j_call: TRBJ2-7; clone_size: NA; v_call: TRBV7-2; d_call: TRBD2; cdr3_nt: TGTGCCAGCAGCTTAGTAGGGCTAGCGGGGGTCTCCTACGAGCAGTACTTC; cdr3_aa: CASSLVGLAGVSYEQYF
j_call: TRBJ1-2; clone_size: NA; v_call: TRBV19; d_call: NA; cdr3_nt: TGTGCCAGTAGTTGGGGGAAATTTTATGGCTACACCTTC; cdr3_aa: CASSWGKFYGYTF
j_call: TRBJ1-4; clone_size: NA; v_call: TRBV27; d_call: TRBD1; cdr3_nt: TGTGCCAGCAGTGGAAGAACGGACAGGATTAATGAAAAACTGTTTTTT; cdr3_aa: CASSGRTDRINEKLFF
j_call: TRBJ2-5; clone_size: NA; v_call: TRBV5-4; d_call: TRBD2; cdr3_nt: TGTGCCAGCAGCCCCGGGACTAGCGGGATTCAAGAGACCCAGTACTTC; cdr3_aa: CASSPGTSGIQETQYF
j_call: TRBJ1-1; clone_size: NA; v_call: TRBV25-1; d_call: NA; cdr3_nt: TGTGCCATAAAAGGACCGCAGGGAATCTTTGAAGCTTTCTTT; cdr3_aa: CAIKGPQGIFEAFF